Presented here are 10 T cell receptor beta chains from one specimen sequenced in a study of cytomegalovirus exposure and HLA in healthy donors. The PCR made use of 60 Vbeta and 13 Jbeta primers. Sequencing was performed with immunoSEQ multiplex PCR; in TCRdb, only in-frame clones are kept and a portion is missing. Of tens of thousands of clones in the sample, around 80% were seen once. The sequencing sample was made of PBMCs. The receptors shown here come from a middle-aged woman in good health and CMV-seronegative.

This chain joins TRBV28 and TRBJ2-5; perhaps TRBD2 as D (5 bases). The CDR3 has 13 amino acids. Germline CDR1 reads MDHEN; CDR2 reads SYDVKM. Trimming stripped 4 bases from V and 7 bases from J, with 13 bases between. The CDR3 DNA sequence: TGTGCCAGCAGTTCGCCTCCTGGGAGGACCCAGTACTTC. This translates into CASSSPPGRTQYF.

The rearrangement uses TRBV28 and TRBJ2-4, with 11 bases matching TRBD1. The V gene's germline CDR1 is MDHEN and CDR2 SYDVKM. This CDR3 has 15 residues. V lost 4 bases and J lost 6; bases outside the gene matches: 5. CDR3 loop: CASSSRGQGGNIQYF. CDR3 nucleotide sequence: TGTGCCAGCAGTTCCCGGGGACAGGGGGGAAACATTCAGTACTTC.

V is TRBV28 and J is TRBJ1-2; D not certain. The length of the CDR3 is 13 residues. Germline CDR1 is MDHEN and CDR2 is SYDVKM. V lost 3 bases and J 5 bases, leaving 10 bases between the germline ends. The CDR3 DNA reads as TGTGCCAGCAGTTTTTCGGGGAGGTATGGCTACACCTTC. Amino acids: CASSFSGRYGYTF.

This chain links TRBV28 with TRBJ2-2; D gene uncertain. CDR3 length equals 13 residues. Deletions cut 8 bases from V and 3 bases from J, with 10 bases between. Germline-derived CDR1 and CDR2 are MDHEN and SYDVKM. CDR3 residues: CASAPAHTGELFF. CDR3 sequence (DNA): TGTGCCAGCGCCCCCGCGCACACCGGGGAGCTGTTTTTT.

The chain employs TRBV2 and TRBJ2-7; 8 bases line up with TRBD1. This CDR3 is 12 amino acids long. After removal of 5 bases from V and 4 bases from J, the junction contained 1 base not matched to a gene. CDR1 is SNHLY, CDR2 FYNNEI, per germline. The CDR3 spells CASSRTGYEQYF. For the CDR3, the DNA is TGTGCCAGCAGTCGGACAGGGTACGAGCAGTACTTC.

J is TRBJ1-3 and V is TRBV10-3; possible D gene TRBD1, 5 bases. The CDR3 loop spans 17 amino acids. Germline V gene lookup returns CDR1 ENHRY and CDR2 SYGVKD. Between the trimmed V and J ends, which lost 5 bases and 0 bases, there was a span of 17 bases. CDR3 nucleotide sequence: TGTGCCATCAGTCAGGTTGCCACAGGCGTCTCTGGAAACACCATATATTTT. Protein product: CAISQVATGVSGNTIYF.

The V call is TRBV29-1, the J call TRBJ2-2; 14 bases align to TRBD2. The V segment lost 6 bases and the J segment 4 bases; nucleotides outside the gene matches: 13. This CDR3 region has 18 residues. CDR1 and CDR2 from the germline V gene are SQVTM and ANQGSEA. This CDR3 is CSVTIPGLAGVSTGELFF. The CDR3 nucleotides read TGCAGCGTAACTATTCCGGGACTAGCGGGAGTCAGCACCGGGGAGCTGTTTTTT.

V gene TRBV18 combines with J gene TRBJ1-2, with no clear D. CDR1 is KGHSH and CDR2 is LQKENI in the germline V gene. V lost 2 bases and J lost 8, with 18 bases in between. CDR3 size: 15 residues. CDR3 nucleotide sequence: TGTGCCAGCTCACCAACTCCGGGGATGCCTGAAGGCTACACCTTC. Its protein is CASSPTPGMPEGYTF.

The chain is built from TRBV4-1 and TRBJ1-2; D ambiguous. Germline V gene sequence: CDR1 MGHRA, CDR2 YSYEKL. V lost 1 base to trimming and J lost 3 bases, with 15 bases between them. The length of the CDR3 is 16 residues. The CDR3 nucleotides are TGCGCCAGCAGCCAAGCAACGGTACTGGTCGACTATGGCTACACCTTC. Protein sequence: CASSQATVLVDYGYTF.

The chain joins TRBV7-8 to TRBJ2-2; TRBD2 matches 10 bases. Germline values: CDR1 SGHVS, CDR2 FQNEAQ. CDR3 length equals 18 residues. V trimming: 3 bases; J trimming: 1 base; junction bases outside the gene matches: 8. For the CDR3, the DNA is TGTGCCAGCAGCTTTACTTCCGGGACTAGCGAGAACACCGGGGAGCTGTTTTTT. Translating it yields CASSFTSGTSENTGELFF.